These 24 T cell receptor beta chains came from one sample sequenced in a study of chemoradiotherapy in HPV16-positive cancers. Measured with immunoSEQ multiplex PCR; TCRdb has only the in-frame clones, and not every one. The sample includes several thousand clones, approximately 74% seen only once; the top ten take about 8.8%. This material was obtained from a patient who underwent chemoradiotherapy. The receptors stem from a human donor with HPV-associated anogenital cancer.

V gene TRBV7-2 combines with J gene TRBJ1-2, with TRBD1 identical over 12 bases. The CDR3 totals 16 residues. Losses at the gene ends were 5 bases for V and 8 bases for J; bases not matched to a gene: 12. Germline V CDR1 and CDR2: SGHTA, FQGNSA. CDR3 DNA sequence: TGTGCCAGCAGCACCAGTCCCGGGACAGGGGGCGGAGGCTACACCTTC. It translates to CASSTSPGTGGGGYTF.

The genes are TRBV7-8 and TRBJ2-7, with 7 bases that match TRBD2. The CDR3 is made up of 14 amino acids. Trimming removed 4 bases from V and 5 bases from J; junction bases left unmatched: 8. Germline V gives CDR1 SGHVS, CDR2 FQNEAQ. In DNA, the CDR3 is TGTGCCAGCAGCTCCCTCGGGGGGATGGACGAGCAGTACTTC. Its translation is CASSSLGGMDEQYF.

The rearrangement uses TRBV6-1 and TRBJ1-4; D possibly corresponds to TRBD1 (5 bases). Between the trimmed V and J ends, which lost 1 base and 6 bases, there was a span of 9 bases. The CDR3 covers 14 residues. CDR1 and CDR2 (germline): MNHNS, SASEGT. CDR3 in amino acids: CASSEGQGHEKLFF. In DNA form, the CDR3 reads TGTGCCAGCAGTGAAGGGCAGGGACATGAAAAACTGTTTTTT.

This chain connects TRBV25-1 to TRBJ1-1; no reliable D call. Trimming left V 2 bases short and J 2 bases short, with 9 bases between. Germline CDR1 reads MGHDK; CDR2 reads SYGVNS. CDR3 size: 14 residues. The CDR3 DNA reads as TGTGCCAGCAGTGAAGGGTACAGCAACACTGAAGCTTTCTTT. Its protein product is CASSEGYSNTEAFF. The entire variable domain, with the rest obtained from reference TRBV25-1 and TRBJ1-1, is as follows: EADIYQTPRYLVIGTGKKITLECSQTMGHDKMYWYQQDPGMELHLIHYSYGVNSTEKGDLSSESTVSRIRTEHFPLTLESARPSHTSQYLCASSEGYSNTEAFFGQGTRLTVV.

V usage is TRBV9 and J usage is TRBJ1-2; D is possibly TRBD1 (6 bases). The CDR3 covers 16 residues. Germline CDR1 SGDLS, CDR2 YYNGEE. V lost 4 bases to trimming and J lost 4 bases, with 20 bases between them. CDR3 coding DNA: TGTGCCAGCAGCCGAACACTGGAGGGGGAAGGCTATGGCTACACCTTC. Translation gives CASSRTLEGEGYGYTF.

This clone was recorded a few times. CDR3 sequence (DNA): TGTGCCAGCAGTGGTGCGGTTGGAGGCACCATATATTTT. Translated, it gives CASSGAVGGTIYF. The chain uses TRBV2 and TRBJ1-3; D gene ambiguous. The germline V gene encodes CDR1 SNHLY and CDR2 FYNNEI. The V end was cut by 4 bases, the J end by 9 bases, with 13 bases between. The CDR3 sequence is 13 residues long.

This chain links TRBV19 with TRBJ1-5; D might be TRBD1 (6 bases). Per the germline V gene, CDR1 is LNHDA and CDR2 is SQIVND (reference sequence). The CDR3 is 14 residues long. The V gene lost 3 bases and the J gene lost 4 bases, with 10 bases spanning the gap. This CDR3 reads CASSIEGGNQPQHF. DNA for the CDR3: TGTGCCAGTAGTATTGAGGGGGGGAATCAGCCCCAGCATTTT.

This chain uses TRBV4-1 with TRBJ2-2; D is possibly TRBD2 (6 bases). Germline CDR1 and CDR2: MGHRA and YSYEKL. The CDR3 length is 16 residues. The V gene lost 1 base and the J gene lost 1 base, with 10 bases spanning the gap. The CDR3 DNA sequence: TGCGCCAGCAGCCAAGTTCGAGCGGGGAACACCGGGGAGCTGTTTTTT. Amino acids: CASSQVRAGNTGELFF.

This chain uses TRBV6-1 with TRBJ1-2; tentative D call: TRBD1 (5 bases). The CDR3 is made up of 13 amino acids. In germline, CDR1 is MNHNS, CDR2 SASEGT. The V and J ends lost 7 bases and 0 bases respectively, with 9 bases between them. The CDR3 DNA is TGTGCCAGCACGACAGTAGCTAACTATGGCTACACCTTC. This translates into CASTTVANYGYTF.

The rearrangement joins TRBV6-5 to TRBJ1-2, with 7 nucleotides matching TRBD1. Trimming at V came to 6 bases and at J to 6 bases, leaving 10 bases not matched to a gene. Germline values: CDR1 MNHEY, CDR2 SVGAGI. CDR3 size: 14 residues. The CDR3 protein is CASRYGTEQDGYTF. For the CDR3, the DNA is TGTGCCAGCAGATACGGGACAGAACAAGATGGCTACACCTTC.

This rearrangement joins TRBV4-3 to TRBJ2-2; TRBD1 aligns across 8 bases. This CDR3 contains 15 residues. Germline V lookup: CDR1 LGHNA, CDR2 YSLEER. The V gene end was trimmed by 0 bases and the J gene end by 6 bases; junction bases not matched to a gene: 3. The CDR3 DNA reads TGCGCCAGCAGCCAAGACAGGGGGCCGGCCGGGGAGCTGTTTTTT. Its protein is CASSQDRGPAGELFF.

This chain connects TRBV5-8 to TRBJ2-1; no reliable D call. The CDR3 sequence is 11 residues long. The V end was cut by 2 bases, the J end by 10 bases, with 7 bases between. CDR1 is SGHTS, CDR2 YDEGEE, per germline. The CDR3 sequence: CASSFRMEQFF. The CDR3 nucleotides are TGTGCCAGCAGCTTTAGGATGGAGCAGTTCTTC.

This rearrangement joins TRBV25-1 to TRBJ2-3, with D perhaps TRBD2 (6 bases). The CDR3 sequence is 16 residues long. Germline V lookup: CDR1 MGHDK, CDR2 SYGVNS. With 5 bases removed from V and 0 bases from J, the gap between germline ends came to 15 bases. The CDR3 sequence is CASSSLGGSSTDTQYF. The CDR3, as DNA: TGTGCCAGCAGTTCCCTGGGGGGATCTAGCACAGATACGCAGTATTTT. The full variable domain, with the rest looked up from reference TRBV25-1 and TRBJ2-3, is EADIYQTPRYLVIGTGKKITLECSQTMGHDKMYWYQQDPGMELHLIHYSYGVNSTEKGDLSSESTVSRIRTEHFPLTLESARPSHTSQYLCASSSLGGSSTDTQYFGPGTRLTVL.

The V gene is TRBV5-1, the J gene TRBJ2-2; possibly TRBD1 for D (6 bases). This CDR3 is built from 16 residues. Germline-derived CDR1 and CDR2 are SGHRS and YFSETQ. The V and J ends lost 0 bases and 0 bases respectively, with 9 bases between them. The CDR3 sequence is CASSLGTGSNTGELFF. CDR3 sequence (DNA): TGCGCCAGCAGCTTGGGAACAGGGTCGAACACCGGGGAGCTGTTTTTT.

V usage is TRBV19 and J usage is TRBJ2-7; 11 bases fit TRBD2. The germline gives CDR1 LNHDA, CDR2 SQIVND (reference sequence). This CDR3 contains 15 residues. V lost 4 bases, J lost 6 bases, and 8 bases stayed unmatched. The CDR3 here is CASSTELAGGREQYF. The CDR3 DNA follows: TGTGCCAGTAGTACCGAGCTAGCGGGAGGACGCGAGCAGTACTTC.

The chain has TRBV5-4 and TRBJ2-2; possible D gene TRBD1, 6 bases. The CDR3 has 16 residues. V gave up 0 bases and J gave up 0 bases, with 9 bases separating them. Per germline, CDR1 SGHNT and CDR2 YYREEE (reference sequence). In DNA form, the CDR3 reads TGTGCCAGCAGCTTGGGCGGACAGCCGAACACCGGGGAGCTGTTTTTT. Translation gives CASSLGGQPNTGELFF. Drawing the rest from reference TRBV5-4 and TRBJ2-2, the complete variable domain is ETGVTQSPTHLIKTRGQQVTLRCSSQSGHNTVSWYQQALGQGPQFIFQYYREEENGRGNFPPRFSGLQFPNYSSELNVNALELDDSALYLCASSLGGQPNTGELFFGEGSRLTVL.

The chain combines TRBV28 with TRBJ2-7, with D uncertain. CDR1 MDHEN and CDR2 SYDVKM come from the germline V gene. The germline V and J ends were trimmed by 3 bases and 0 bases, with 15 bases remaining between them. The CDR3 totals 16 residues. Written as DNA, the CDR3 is TGTGCCAGCAGTTTTGTTTTGGGTCAGGACTCCTACGAGCAGTACTTC. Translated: CASSFVLGQDSYEQYF.

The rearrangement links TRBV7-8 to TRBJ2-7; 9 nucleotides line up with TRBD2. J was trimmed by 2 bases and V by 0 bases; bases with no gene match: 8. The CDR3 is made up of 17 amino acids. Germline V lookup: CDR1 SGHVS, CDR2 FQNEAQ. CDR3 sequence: CASSLAALREGPYEQYF. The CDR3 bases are TGTGCCAGCAGCTTAGCCGCTTTGCGGGAGGGCCCCTACGAGCAGTACTTC.

CDR3 amino acids: CASSIGGSDYEQYF. The CDR3 DNA reads as TGTGCCAGTAGTATCGGGGGATCGGATTACGAGCAGTACTTC. The chain joins TRBV19 to TRBJ2-7, with D perhaps matching TRBD2 (6 bases). V gave up 3 bases and J gave up 4 bases, with 13 bases separating them. Germline CDR1 and CDR2: LNHDA and SQIVND (reference sequence). The CDR3 loop spans 14 amino acids.

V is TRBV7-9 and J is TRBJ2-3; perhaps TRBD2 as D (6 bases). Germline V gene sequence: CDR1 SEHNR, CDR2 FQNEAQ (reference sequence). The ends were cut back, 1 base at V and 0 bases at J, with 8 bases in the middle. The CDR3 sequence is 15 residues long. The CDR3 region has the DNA TGTGCCAGCAGCTTAGGGACTACTAGCACAGATACGCAGTATTTT. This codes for CASSLGTTSTDTQYF.

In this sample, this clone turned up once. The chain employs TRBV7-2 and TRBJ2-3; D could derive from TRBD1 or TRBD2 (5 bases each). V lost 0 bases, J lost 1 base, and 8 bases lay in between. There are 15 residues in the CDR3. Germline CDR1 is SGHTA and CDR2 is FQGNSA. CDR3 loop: CASSLARGRTDTQYF. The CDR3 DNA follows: TGTGCCAGCAGCTTAGCACGGGGCCGCACAGATACGCAGTATTTT.

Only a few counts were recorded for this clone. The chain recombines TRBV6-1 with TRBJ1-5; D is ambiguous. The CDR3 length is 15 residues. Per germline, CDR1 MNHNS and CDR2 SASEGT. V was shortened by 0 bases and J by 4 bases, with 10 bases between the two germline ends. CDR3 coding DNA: TGTGCCAGCAGTGAAGCATTTTTGGTGAATCAGCCCCAGCATTTT. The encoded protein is CASSEAFLVNQPQHF.

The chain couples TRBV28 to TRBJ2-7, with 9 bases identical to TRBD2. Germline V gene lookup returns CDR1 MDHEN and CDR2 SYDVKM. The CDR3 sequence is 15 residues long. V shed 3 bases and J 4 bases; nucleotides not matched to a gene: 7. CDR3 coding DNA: TGTGCCAGCAGTTTGGTTAGCGGGAGCATGTACGAGCAGTACTTC. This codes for CASSLVSGSMYEQYF. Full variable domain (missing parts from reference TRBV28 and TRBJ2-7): DVKVTQSSRYLVKRTGEKVFLECVQDMDHENMFWYRQDPGLGLRLIYFSYDVKMKEKGDIPEGYSVSREKKERFSLILESASTNQTSMYLCASSLVSGSMYEQYFGPGTRLTVT.

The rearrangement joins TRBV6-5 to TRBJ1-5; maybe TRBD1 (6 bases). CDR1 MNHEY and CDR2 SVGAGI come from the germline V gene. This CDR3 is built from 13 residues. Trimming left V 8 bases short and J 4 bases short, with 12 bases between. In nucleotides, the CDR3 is TGTGCCAGCCAAAGGACAGCTAATCAGCCCCAGCATTTT. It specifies CASQRTANQPQHF.